The present TCR beta chain was sequenced within a study of glioma-infiltrating T cells. Germline V lookup: CDR1 ENHRY, CDR2 SYGVKD. The CDR3 is 12 amino acids. TCR alpha and beta CDR3 regions were amplified from RNA using iRepertoire nested multiplex PCR. Each CDR3 protein is one row after TCRdb ran MiXCR on the multiplex PCR reads. The profile shows about 180,000 distinct CDR3 sequences, roughly 45% of them singletons. About this clonotype itself: This probably arose from a read error, given a far larger clone one base away.

This clonotype was sampled from a human donor with low-grade glioma or glioblastoma, undergoing nonglioma brain surgery, or in good health (not recorded which). Input material: glioma tissue, nonneoplastic brain tissue, or PBMCs (not recorded which). The chain combines TRBV10-3 with TRBJ2-5; D possibly matches TRBD1 or TRBD2 (5 bases each). The CDR3 coding sequence is TGTGCCATCAGTGAGCCCAGGGAGACCAAGTACTTC. This encodes CAISEPRETKYF.